This T cell receptor beta chain was obtained from a study of a mutant IDH1 vaccine in newly diagnosed glioma (dated by TCRdb to about 2021). At the level of the whole study: Vaccination began 4-6 weeks after radiotherapy alone, or alongside temozolomide cycles in the chemotherapy-containing groups. The roughly 32 treated patients were roughly 62% male and around 40% female, with a mean age of approximately 40 years. Prior to enrollment, standard therapy consisting of radiotherapy alone, temozolomide alone, or radiochemotherapy with temozolomide had been administered to patients, with the combination being received by most patients. Visit V12 was the week-35 safety follow-up and visit V13 was the week-47 end of study. Peripheral blood was collected at six visits: V03 (baseline), V05, V07, V10, V12 and V13. For exploratory analyses, longitudinal TCRB deep sequencing was carried out in approximately 25 treated patients wherever samples were available. Here is what the overall study found, with its caveats: Pseudoprogression appeared unrelated to alterations in the top peripheral T cell clonotypes detected by TCRB sequencing. The authors stated that sample limitations prevented analyses of patient blood samples from being reproduced. Availability determined which PBMC samples were chosen for TCRB deep sequencing. Immune responses induced by the vaccine were seen in roughly 95% of patients across multiple MHC alleles.

V is clipped by 4 bases and J by 7 bases, and the sequence between their germline boundaries is 12 bases long. The germline V gene (reference sequence) specifies SGHKS as CDR1 and YYEKEE as CDR2. Counted from cysteine to phenylalanine, this CDR3 has 13 amino acids. The only DNA kept is the CDR3, 39 bases in frame from the first base. Of note for this clone: This clone's antigen is unknown. No qualities accompany the bases; no much larger clone lies one base away.

Taken with the paper, the label for time point translates to: week 35, safety follow-up. Every vaccine dose consisted of 300 ug of a 20-mer mutant IDH1 peptide in Montanide, administered subcutaneously together with topical imiquimod. Across visits V03 through V10, patients got a total of eight vaccinations, given in weeks 1, 3, 5, 7, 11, 15, 19 and 23. Newly diagnosed WHO grade 3 or 4 IDH1-mutant astrocytomas showing loss of nuclear ATRX were present in the donors. The samples were drawn from NOA16, a multicentre, single-arm, open-label phase I trial in Germany that tested a mutant IDH1 peptide vaccine in humans for the first time. Genomic DNA for TCRB sequencing was isolated from EDTA blood with the DNeasy Blood and Tissue Kit. Library preparation employed the immunoSEQ multiplex PCR assay. The hsTCRB Kit was used according to the manufacturer's protocol to amplify rearranged TCR beta chain sequences. Sequencing of TCRB libraries was carried out on an Illumina MiSeq. Per the source publication's procedure: The proprietary platform of the kit vendor was used for demultiplexing, trimming and gene mapping. TCRdb stores this immuneACCESS table with in-frame sequences only. Part of the clones is absent; in the studies checked, under half of the shortfall reflects unresolved V genes, and no reason is known for the rest. D and trimming come from the DNA, and the V and J calls and clone size come from that table. The sample includes tens of thousands of clones, with around 86% observed a single time. The ten largest clones represent 1.5% to 2.5% of the sample.

The source was PBMCs, collected from a glioma patient whose treatment included an IDH1 peptide vaccine. The rearranged segments are TRBV5-5 and TRBJ2-1; the D gene is possibly TRBD1 or TRBD2, each agreeing over 6 bases. This TCR came from a man aged 25-45 years with glioma. The nucleotide sequence is given as TGTGCCAGCAGCCACAGAGGGGGGAATGAGCAGTTCTTC. Translation gives CASSHRGGNEQFF.